What follows is one T cell receptor (beta chain) and its context. This clonotype was observed many times. No cognate antigen has been identified for it. No qualities accompany the bases; no much larger clone lies one base away. This specimen's time point label, interpreted: pre-sensitization, week 0. In light of the paper, this sample's treatment or condition label describes: therapeutic diphenylcyclopropenone sensitization with weekly scalp DPC. At each patch-test visit, blood was drawn before the patch test was applied. Patients were eligible if aged 18 to 70, diagnosed with alopecia and judged suitable for DPC therapy, and pregnant patients were excluded. Unfractionated whole blood was collected in Tempus Blood RNA tubes, and total RNA was extracted from that blood. The entry originates in a study of human T cells and chemical hapten exposure (dated by TCRdb to about 2021). Regarding the study in general: For sensitization, 2% DPC in acetone was applied to a roughly 2 cm by roughly 2 cm area of upper inner arm skin. Throughout the study period of 20 to 25 weeks, patients also received therapeutic DPC doses to the scalp every week. Patch tests used Finn chambers with 0.01% DPC on the upper back, scored after 6 days by International Contact Dermatitis Research Group standards. The mostly female patient cohort included alopecia areata with under or over 50% scalp involvement, alopecia totalis and alopecia universalis. Libraries were pooled for sequencing, and per-sample TCR yields varied mainly because of small differences in library volumes within the pool. This study followed changes in the peripheral blood TCR repertoire in vivo during primary and secondary sensitization of alopecia patients to the hapten diphenylcyclopropenone (DPC). Blood samples were taken from patients before sensitization (week 0) and then at 2, 6 and about 24 weeks after DPC sensitization. About 28 alopecia patients gave blood for TCR sequencing at one to four time points (pre-sensitization, 2, 6 and 24 weeks). Points the paper makes about the study in general: All patients had alopecia, a presumed autoimmune disease, so their immune response might differ from that of healthy individuals. Patch test score was positively correlated with the number of PT1 expanded TCRs, with significance at thresholds 8, 16 and 32 but not at 4. The number of TCRs above 1 in 1000 frequency did not change with DPC sensitization; there was no evidence of global repertoire structure alterations. After repeated subsampling, the strength of the expansion versus patch-test correlation and the threshold at which it became significant changed. Significantly more large CDR3 similarity clusters were formed by expanded TCRs than by pre-sensitization or healthy control sets, consistent with antigen-driven responses.

Preparation of the library involved RACE. These reads were obtained on a NextSeq 500. Library preparation attached unique molecular identifiers to individual cDNA molecules for quantitative, reproducible TCR counting. Each blood RNA sample was used to sequence both TCR alpha and TCR beta chains. In the paper's pipeline: Samples had a median of roughly 100,000 TCRs, with a range from roughly 23,224 to 700,000. The Decombinator software suite was used to annotate V, J and CDR3 in the TCR reads. To make PS versus PT1 abundance plots, every sample was subsampled to the same number of TCRs (28,000). Expanded TCRs were defined as absent before sensitization and observed at least eight times at the 2-week time point. Through fastp at Q25 and MiXCR, TCRdb rebuilt clones from the public reads, retaining in-frame beta chains. Every CDR3 protein is listed once, alongside the most common genes and DNA of its rows. Here the V and J calls rest on TCRdb's processing, not on the authors' analysis. The sample table shows about 74,000 distinct CDR3 sequences, and 14% are seen once. 4.6% of the sample is in the top ten clones.

Trimming leaves V shorter by 6 bases and J shorter by 10 bases, with the junction holding 7 bases beyond the gene matches. The CDR3, from cysteine to phenylalanine, totals 14 residues. The only DNA kept is the CDR3, 42 bases in frame from the first base. Sequenced here: whole blood, sampled in connection with sensitization to the hapten diphenylcyclopropenone (DPC). The sequence joins TRBV12-3 or TRBV12-4 to TRBJ1-6, with 9 bases aligning to TRBD1. This TCR derives from a woman between 50 and 59 years old with alopecia areata. Some clones in this sample may be carry-over from other donors' samples. The nucleotide sequence reads TGTGCCAGCAGCCGACAGGGGGTCGGATCACCCCTCCACTTT. Protein translation: CASSRQGVGSPLHF.